These T cell receptor beta chains were read from a single sample in a study of human T cells and chemical hapten exposure. TCRdb called the RACE reads again in MiXCR, with one record for every CDR3 protein. The repertoire consists of about 57,000 distinct CDR3 sequences, with 9% to 9.5% occurring once and the leading ten covering 10% to 15%. The source material was whole blood, sampled in connection with sensitization to the hapten diphenylcyclopropenone (DPC). The source is a woman aged 40 to 50 with alopecia areata. Some clones in this sample may be carry-over from other donors' samples. Both conserved end residues are part of each CDR3. A D gene is named only where the DNA matches it firmly. Rows may omit the clone size; those that give it use once, few, many or a size class.

NA | many | TRBJ2-2 | 13 | TRBV7-3 | CASSFRPGGELFF | TGTGCCAGCAGCTTTCGTCCCGGCGGGGAGCTGTTTTTT
NA | many | TRBJ1-4 | 10 | TRBV7-9 | CASSFGDLVF | TGTGCCAGCAGCTTCGGGGATCTGGTTTTT
NA | many | TRBJ2-7 | 15 | TRBV5-4 | CASSLEQGRTYEQYF | TGTGCCAGCAGCTTGGAACAGGGAAGAACCTACGAGCAGTACTTC
NA | many | TRBJ1-1 | 13 | TRBV30 | CAWKSERKTEAFF | TGTGCCTGGAAATCCGAGAGGAAGACTGAAGCTTTCTTT
NA | NA | TRBJ2-1 | 15 | TRBV5-1 | CASSPRDGGGNEQFF | TGCGCCAGCAGCCCCCGGGACGGGGGAGGCAATGAGCAGTTCTTC
NA | few | TRBJ1-2 | 11 | TRBV4-3 | CASSQANYYTF | TGCGCCAGCAGCCAGGCCAATTACTACACCTTC
NA | few | TRBJ2-3 | 15 | TRBV20-1 | CSARVRGTGTDTQYF | TGCAGTGCTAGAGTCCGGGGGACGGGCACAGATACGCAGTATTTT
TRBD2 | many | TRBJ2-1 | 13 | TRBV6-2/TRBV6-3 | CASSYLAGNEQFF | TGTGCCAGCAGTTACCTAGCGGGCAATGAGCAGTTCTTC
TRBD2 | many | TRBJ2-3 | 16 | TRBV4-2 | CASSQDRSGGADTQYF | TGTGCCAGCAGCCAAGATAGGAGCGGGGGGGCAGATACGCAGTATTTT
NA | NA | TRBJ1-2 | 9 | TRBV12-3/TRBV12-4 | CASSPGYTF | TGTGCCAGCAGCCCCGGCTACACCTTC
TRBD2 | few | TRBJ2-1 | 15 | TRBV6-1 | CASSSVAGVYNEQFF | TGTGCCAGCAGTTCCGTAGCGGGGGTCTACAATGAGCAGTTCTTC
TRBD2 | NA | TRBJ2-2 | 18 | TRBV3-1 | CASSQPGGLAENTGELFF | TGTGCCAGCAGCCAACCAGGAGGGCTAGCGGAAAACACCGGGGAGCTGTTTTTT
TRBD2 | few | TRBJ2-3 | 16 | TRBV24-1 | CATSDWGLAGAREQYF | TGTGCCACCAGTGACTGGGGACTAGCGGGGGCCAGAGAGCAGTATTTT
NA | few | TRBJ2-1 | 14 | TRBV7-7 | CASSHQDSYNEQFF | TGTGCCAGCAGCCATCAGGACAGCTACAATGAGCAGTTCTTC
NA | many | TRBJ1-2 | 14 | TRBV3-1 | CASSNSEGLRGYTF | TGTGCCAGCAGCAACTCAGAAGGTCTTAGAGGCTACACCTTC
NA | few | TRBJ2-6 | 18 | TRBV7-3 | CASSLLGPRDSGANVLTF | TGTGCCAGCAGCTTATTGGGACCGCGGGACTCTGGGGCCAACGTCCTGACTTTC
NA | many | TRBJ2-1 | 15 | TRBV2 | CASSEAAPTYNEQFF | TGTGCCAGCAGTGAAGCGGCTCCTACCTACAATGAGCAGTTCTTC
NA | few | TRBJ2-1 | 14 | TRBV6-6 | CASSGQRQDNEQFF | TGTGCCAGCTCCGGGCAGCGACAGGACAATGAGCAGTTCTTC
TRBD1 | few | TRBJ1-5 | 14 | TRBV7-2 | CASNPGGVNQPQHF | TGTGCCAGCAACCCAGGGGGCGTCAATCAGCCCCAGCATTTT
NA | few | TRBJ1-3 | 14 | TRBV7-2 | CASSLENSGNTIYF | TGTGCCAGCAGCTTAGAGAACTCTGGAAACACCATATATTTT
TRBD1 | few | TRBJ1-1 | 15 | TRBV4-2 | CASSRRQGRSTEAFF | TGTGCCAGCAGCCGCCGACAGGGAAGAAGCACTGAAGCTTTCTTT
TRBD2 | few | TRBJ2-3 | 16 | TRBV9 | CASSPLIAGGTDTQYF | TGTGCCAGCAGCCCACTAATAGCGGGGGGCACAGATACGCAGTATTTT
NA | few | TRBJ1-5 | 15 | TRBV7-8 | CASSLETVSNQPQHF | TGTGCCAGCAGCTTAGAGACGGTGAGCAATCAGCCCCAGCATTTT
TRBD2 | NA | TRBJ2-1 | 13 | TRBV20-1 | CSQRGSSYNEQFF | TGCAGTCAGCGGGGAAGCTCCTACAATGAGCAGTTCTTC
TRBD1 | NA | TRBJ1-1 | 16 | TRBV27 | CASSLLGQARVTEAFF | TGTGCCAGCAGTTTATTGGGACAGGCAAGGGTCACTGAAGCTTTCTTT
TRBD2 | many | TRBJ2-5 | 18 | TRBV7-2 | CASSLASSGGAGLKTQYF | TGTGCCAGCAGCTTAGCGTCTAGCGGGGGGGCCGGTTTGAAGACCCAGTACTTC
NA | many | TRBJ1-2 | 12 | TRBV27 | CASRTHNYGYTF | TGTGCCAGCAGGACGCATAACTATGGCTACACCTTC
TRBD2 | many | TRBJ2-7 | 16 | TRBV18 | CASSPPNLAGGYEQYF | TGTGCCAGCTCACCACCGAACTTAGCGGGGGGCTACGAGCAGTACTTC
NA | many | TRBJ2-5 | 13 | TRBV6-2/TRBV6-3 | CASSPLEGETQYF | TGTGCCAGCAGTCCTCTGGAGGGGGAGACCCAGTACTTC
TRBD1 | NA | TRBJ2-7 | 15 | TRBV7-7 | CASSPGQGVDYEQYF | TGTGCCAGCAGCCCGGGACAGGGGGTTGACTACGAGCAGTACTTC
TRBD2 | many | TRBJ2-1 | 15 | TRBV20-1 | CSALRLAGAYNEQFF | TGCAGTGCTCTTCGACTAGCGGGGGCCTACAATGAGCAGTTCTTC
TRBD2 | many | TRBJ2-7 | 17 | TRBV5-1 | CASSSGTSGPYSYEQYF | TGCGCCAGCAGCTCCGGGACTAGCGGACCTTACTCCTACGAGCAGTACTTC
TRBD1 | NA | TRBJ2-5 | 16 | TRBV5-5 | CASSLIQGILTETQYF | TGTGCCAGCAGCTTGATACAGGGGATTTTGACGGAGACCCAGTACTTC